The source of this T cell receptor beta chain is a study of shared clonotypes between healthy human individuals. Profiling relied on immunoSEQ multiplex PCR, and the TCRdb table lists in-frame clones only, not all of them. The sample contains about 2.4 million clones, approximately 93% of which appear only once. CDR3 length: 16 amino acids. CDR1 and CDR2 (germline): SGHNT, YYREEE (reference sequence). V was pared by 0 bases and J by 6 bases, with 15 bases between. The sample taken for sequencing was naive CD4+ T cells from PBMCs. Subset specified: CD45RA+ positively selected. V usage is TRBV5-4 and J usage is TRBJ1-4, with a weak D call TRBD1 (5 bases). The TCR comes from a man between 18 and 35 years old in good health. Some clones in this sample may be carry-over from other donors' samples. DNA of the CDR3: TGTGCCAGCAGCTTGGGGGGCCCAGGGAGTGATGAAAAACTGTTTTTT. Its protein is CASSLGGPGSDEKLFF.